Following are 14 T cell receptor beta chains from one sample sequenced in a study of T cells in Graves' hyperthyroidism and ophthalmopathy. The TCR beta CDR3 regions underwent amplification using RNA transcripts as the source. In the first-round RT-PCR of the TCR CDR3, the HTBI primer set was used. TCRdb independently ran MiXCR on the multiplex PCR reads; one entry per CDR3 protein. The data contain around 600,000 distinct CDR3 sequences, more than 13% of them singletons. The sequencing input was blood. The receptors were gathered from a woman aged 18-29 years with Graves' ophthalmopathy.

A word on this clonotype: A much bigger clone sits one base away, suggesting this may be a read error. The rearrangement links TRBV12-3 or TRBV12-4 to TRBJ2-7; D possibly matches TRBD1 or TRBD2 (5 bases each). This CDR3 comprises 17 residues. Trimming left V 5 bases short and J 3 bases short, with 23 bases between. Here the CDR3 DNA reads TGTGCCAGCAGTCTCAGGGTTACCCAGAGGGAAGACTACGAGCAGTACTTC. This translates into CASSLRVTQREDYEQYF.

In its sample, this clonotype was seen many times. This sequence joins TRBV20-1 and TRBJ2-7, with TRBD2 as a possible D gene (6 bases). Deletions cut 0 bases from V and 3 bases from J, with 15 bases between. CDR3 size: 15 residues. CDR1 and CDR2 (germline): DFQATT, SNEGSKA (reference sequence). CDR3 residues: CSARDPGLSLYEQYF. The CDR3 DNA reads as TGCAGTGCTAGAGACCCGGGACTTAGTCTCTACGAGCAGTACTTC.

This clonotype showed up many times. The chain joins TRBV15 to TRBJ2-2; no reliable D call. This CDR3 is 15 amino acids long. Germline V gene lookup returns CDR1 LNHNV and CDR2 YYDKDF (reference sequence). V was pared by 0 bases and J by 3 bases, with 8 bases between. The CDR3 here is CATSRDRAYTGELFF. The CDR3 coding sequence is TGTGCCACCAGCAGAGATAGGGCATACACCGGGGAGCTGTTTTTT.

Many counts were recorded for this clonotype. J is TRBJ1-1 and V is TRBV3-1, with D tentatively TRBD1 (6 bases). CDR3 length equals 13 residues. CDR1 is LGHDT, CDR2 YNNKEL, per germline (reference sequence). V shed 10 bases and J shed 4 bases, with 16 bases lying between them. CDR3 amino acids: CATGGAGVTEAFF. The DNA for the CDR3 is TGTGCCACCGGGGGCGCGGGAGTCACTGAAGCTTTCTTT. The variable domain in full, completed from reference TRBV3-1 and TRBJ1-1, reads DTAVSQTPKYLVTQMGNDKSIKCEQNLGHDTMYWYKQDSKKFLKIMFSYNNKELIINETVPNRFSPKSPDKAHLNLHINSLELGDSAVYFCATGGAGVTEAFFGQGTRLTVV.

This clonotype was observed at least ten times. The genes are TRBV28 and TRBJ2-7; D uncertain. Trimming left V 1 base short and J 5 bases short, with 9 bases between. CDR1 and CDR2 (germline): MDHEN, SYDVKM. The CDR3 covers 13 residues. The CDR3, as DNA: TGTGCCAGCAGTTTATTAAGCCACAACGAGCAGTACTTC. Its protein product is CASSLLSHNEQYF.

This clonotype was recorded many times. This chain uses TRBV5-6 with TRBJ2-3, with no clear D. This CDR3 is 16 amino acids long. V dropped 0 bases and J dropped 3 bases, with 14 bases sitting between them. Germline V CDR1 and CDR2: SGHDT, YYEEEE. The CDR3 loop is CASSLVDRDSTDTQYF. The CDR3 DNA reads as TGTGCCAGCAGCTTGGTTGATAGAGATTCAACAGATACGCAGTATTTT.

This rearrangement joins TRBV5-4 to TRBJ1-3, with D unresolved. V was shortened by 4 bases and J by 0 bases, with 8 bases between the two germline ends. The CDR3 contains 14 residues. Germline V gives CDR1 SGHNT, CDR2 YYREEE (reference sequence). CDR3 DNA: TGTGCCAGCAGCCAATGGAGCTCTGGAAACACCATATATTTT. Translating it yields CASSQWSSGNTIYF.

This clonotype was picked up many times. This chain connects TRBV7-9 to TRBJ2-1; TRBD1 aligns across 7 bases. Per the germline V gene, CDR1 is SEHNR and CDR2 is FQNEAQ (reference sequence). This CDR3 contains 15 residues. V lost 1 base, J lost 8 bases, and 8 bases stayed unmatched. The CDR3 DNA reads TGTGCCAGCAGCTTAGGACAGGGTCGGATTGATGAGCAGTTCTTC. Translated, it gives CASSLGQGRIDEQFF. The full variable domain, rest sourced from reference TRBV7-9 and TRBJ2-1, is DTGVSQNPRHKITKRGQNVTFRCDPISEHNRLYWYRQTLGQGPEFLTYFQNEAQLEKSRLLSDRFSAERPKGSFSTLEIQRTEQGDSAMYLCASSLGQGRIDEQFFGPGTRLTVL.

This clonotype was observed many times. V is TRBV28 and J is TRBJ2-1, with D perhaps matching TRBD2 (6 bases). This CDR3 contains 15 residues. Between the trimmed V and J ends, which lost 6 bases and 4 bases, there was a span of 16 bases. The germline gives CDR1 MDHEN, CDR2 SYDVKM. The CDR3 nucleotides are TGTGCCAGCAGACTCTGGGGACTGACTTACAATGAGCAGTTCTTC. Translating gives CASRLWGLTYNEQFF.

This clonotype was observed a few times. The rearrangement uses TRBV7-2 and TRBJ2-3; no clear D gene. Per the germline V gene, CDR1 is SGHTA and CDR2 is FQGNSA. The CDR3 spans 13 residues. The germline V and J ends were trimmed by 5 bases and 5 bases, with 11 bases remaining between them. The CDR3 DNA is TGTGCCAGCAGCACTATAGGCGAAGATACGCAGTATTTT. This sequence encodes CASSTIGEDTQYF.

In this sample, this clonotype turned up many times. The chain is built from TRBV28 and TRBJ2-7; the match to TRBD1 covers 9 bases. The CDR3 length is 15 residues. With V trimmed by 7 bases and J by 2 bases, 9 bases remained unmatched. Germline loops: CDR1 MDHEN, CDR2 SYDVKM. This CDR3 is CASIKLGTGPYEQYF. For the CDR3, the DNA is TGTGCCAGCATAAAACTCGGGACAGGGCCCTACGAGCAGTACTTC.

Concerning this clonotype itself: A much more abundant neighbour one base away suggests this may be a read error. The CDR3 nucleotides are TGTGCCAGCAGCTCCCCCGGACGGAGCTCTGGAGACACCATATATTTT. It is translated as CASSSPGRSSGDTIYF. The genes are TRBV28 and TRBJ1-3, with D unresolved. CDR3 length equals 16 residues. The germline V gene has CDR1 MDHEN and CDR2 SYDVKM.

The rearrangement links TRBV19 to TRBJ1-3; TRBD1 is a possible D gene (5 bases). The CDR3 covers 13 residues. V lost 7 bases to trimming and J lost 7 bases, with 14 bases between them. The germline V gene has CDR1 LNHDA and CDR2 SQIVND (reference sequence). The DNA for the CDR3 is TGTGCCAGTACCGTCGGAGGGGAGAACACCATATATTTT. Encoded protein: CASTVGGENTIYF. Together with reference TRBV19 and TRBJ1-3, the CDR3 gives the full variable domain: DGGITQSPKYLFRKEGQNVTLSCEQNLNHDAMYWYRQDPGQGLRLIYYSQIVNDFQKGDIAEGYSVSREKKESFPLTVTSAQKNPTAFYLCASTVGGENTIYFGEGSWLTVV.

This chain joins TRBV27 and TRBJ2-5; 12 bases line up with TRBD2. J lost 4 bases, V lost 8 bases, and 20 bases had no gene match. The CDR3 has 19 amino acids. Germline V lookup: CDR1 MNHEY, CDR2 SMNVEV (reference sequence). CDR3 loop: CASSPNGRLAGAVRETQYF. As DNA, the CDR3 is TGTGCCAGCTCACCCAACGGCCGACTAGCGGGAGCGGTTAGAGAGACCCAGTACTTC.